What follows describes a single T cell receptor beta chain. This sample stems from a study of blood T cell repertoires in COVID-19. Sequencing used immunoSEQ multiplex PCR; TCRdb keeps in-frame clones, though not all of them. The repertoire holds about 350,000 clones, with over 75% as singletons. Trimming removed 2 bases at V and 15 bases at J, with 14 bases between. The germline V gene encodes CDR1 MDHEN and CDR2 SYDVKM. This CDR3 spans 12 amino acids. V is TRBV28 and J is TRBJ1-5, with D uncertain. The sequence was collected from a woman in her twenties or thirties who had recovered from COVID-19. Material: PBMCs or T cells enriched from blood (not recorded which). CDR3 coding DNA: TGTGCCAGCAGTTTAGAGGGCCACTTTAGGCATTTT. Its translation is CASSLEGHFRHF.